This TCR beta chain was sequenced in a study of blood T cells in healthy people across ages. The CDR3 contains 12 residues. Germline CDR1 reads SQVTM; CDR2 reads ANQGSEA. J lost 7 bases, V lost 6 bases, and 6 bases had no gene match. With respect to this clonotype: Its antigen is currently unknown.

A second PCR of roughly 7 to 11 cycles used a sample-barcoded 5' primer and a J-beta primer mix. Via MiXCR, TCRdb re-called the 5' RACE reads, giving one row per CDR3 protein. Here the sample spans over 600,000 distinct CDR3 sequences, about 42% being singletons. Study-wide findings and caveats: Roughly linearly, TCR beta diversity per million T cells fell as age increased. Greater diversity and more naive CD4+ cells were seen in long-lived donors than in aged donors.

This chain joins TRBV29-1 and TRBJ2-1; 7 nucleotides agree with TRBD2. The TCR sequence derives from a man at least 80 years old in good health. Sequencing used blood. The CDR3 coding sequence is TGCAGCGTGTTGACTAGCTGGAATGAGCAGTTCTTC. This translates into CSVLTSWNEQFF.